This TCR beta chain was captured by sequencing in a study of spatial heterogeneity in lung cancer. Documented time point: sample taken at primary tumor resection. Samples came from some 73 TRACERx patients with untreated early-stage lung cancer. This CDR3 has 15 amino acids. Germline-derived CDR1 and CDR2 are SNHLY and FYNNEI. V was pared by 3 bases and J by 3 bases, with 4 bases of the junction left unmatched. Single TCR cDNA molecules each had their own unique molecular identifier. TCRdb independently ran MiXCR on the 5' RACE reads; one entry per CDR3 protein. The table lists about 22,000 distinct CDR3 sequences, 5.8% of them singletons. This clonotype has ten or more counts.

This TCR was sampled from a male donor with early-stage non-small cell lung cancer. This chain links TRBV2 with TRBJ1-4; 7 nucleotides agree with TRBD1. Here the sequenced sample was PBMCs, taken at surgery. The chain's CDR3 is CASSEIQGSNEKLFF. DNA for the CDR3: TGTGCCAGCAGTGAGATACAGGGGTCTAATGAAAAACTGTTTTTT.